A single sample gave rise to the 24 T cell receptor beta chains below, sequenced in a study of blood T cell repertoires in COVID-19. The method was immunoSEQ multiplex PCR; TCRdb's version includes in-frame clones alone and lacks a portion of them. The sample holds around 470,000 clones, roughly 91% seen once. The sample taken for sequencing was PBMCs or T cells enriched from blood (not recorded which). The receptor set was obtained from a young man who had recovered from COVID-19.

The V gene is TRBV4-2, the J gene TRBJ1-3; 7 bases fit TRBD1. V gave up 0 bases and J gave up 1 base; unmatched junction bases: 6. The CDR3 covers 17 residues. CDR1 and CDR2 (germline): LGHNA, YNFKEQ. The CDR3 protein is CASSQEKQGWSGNTIYF. CDR3 DNA sequence: TGTGCCAGCAGCCAAGAGAAACAGGGGTGGTCTGGAAACACCATATATTTT.

The chain is built from TRBV9 and TRBJ1-1; D possibly corresponds to TRBD1 (5 bases). CDR3 size: 15 residues. Between the trimmed V and J ends, which lost 4 bases and 4 bases, there was a span of 17 bases. CDR1 is SGDLS, CDR2 YYNGEE, per germline. The CDR3 is CASSHRTGGVTEAFF. The CDR3 region has the DNA TGTGCCAGCAGCCATCGGACGGGAGGGGTCACTGAAGCTTTCTTT.

The chain carries TRBV4-1 and TRBJ1-1; D possibly corresponds to TRBD1 (6 bases). Trimming pared 2 bases from V and 10 bases from J, leaving 14 bases between. This CDR3 has 13 residues. Per germline, CDR1 MGHRA and CDR2 YSYEKL. CDR3: CASSQPGHRAAFF. The CDR3 DNA sequence: TGCGCCAGCAGCCAACCGGGACACCGGGCAGCTTTCTTT.

The V call is TRBV2, the J call TRBJ1-1; a possible D gene is TRBD1 (5 bases). Germline V gives CDR1 SNHLY, CDR2 FYNNEI. The CDR3 runs 12 residues. Trimming pared 4 bases from V and 6 bases from J, leaving 9 bases between. The CDR3 protein is CASSGQGAEAFF. In DNA, the CDR3 is TGTGCCAGCAGTGGGCAGGGTGCTGAAGCTTTCTTT. The full variable domain, completed using reference TRBV2 and TRBJ1-1, is EPEVTQTPSHQVTQMGQEVILRCVPISNHLYFYWYRQILGQKVEFLVSFYNNEISEKSEIFDDQFSVERPDGSNFTLKIRSTKLEDSAMYFCASSGQGAEAFFGQGTRLTVV.

The chain uses TRBV19 and TRBJ1-5, with D possibly TRBD1 on 5 matching bases. Between the trimmed V and J ends, which lost 0 bases and 7 bases, there was a span of 16 bases. Germline V CDR1 and CDR2: LNHDA, SQIVND (reference sequence). This CDR3 is 16 amino acids long. The DNA for the CDR3 is TGTGCCAGTAGTATAGATCTAGTGGGGCTGGGACAGCCCCAGCATTTT. Translated, it gives CASSIDLVGLGQPQHF.

The chain joins TRBV6-5 to TRBJ2-5; possibly TRBD1 for D (5 bases). Germline-derived CDR1 and CDR2 are MNHEY and SVGAGI. V was clipped by 9 bases and J by 5 bases, with 16 bases between them. The CDR3 runs to 13 residues. The CDR3 DNA is TGTGCCAGTTCCACCACAGGAGTCGAGACCCAGTACTTC. Translation: CASSTTGVETQYF.

The V gene is TRBV4-1, the J gene TRBJ1-4, with D perhaps matching TRBD1 (5 bases). CDR3 length: 15 residues. Germline-derived CDR1 and CDR2 are MGHRA and YSYEKL. Trimming took 1 base from V and 4 from J, leaving 10 bases between them. CDR3 bases: TGCGCCAGCAGCCAAGTACGGGGGAGTAATGAAAAACTGTTTTTT. Its translation: CASSQVRGSNEKLFF.

The chain employs TRBV27 and TRBJ1-5; the D gene is possibly TRBD1 (5 bases). V lost 5 bases, J lost 9 bases, and 26 bases lay in between. The length of the CDR3 is 17 residues. Germline V gene data show CDR1 as MNHEY and CDR2 as SMNVEV (reference sequence). The CDR3 sequence is CASSTLSPGGGIMPQHF. DNA of the CDR3: TGTGCCAGCAGTACCCTCTCCCCGGGGGGTGGAATTATGCCCCAGCATTTT.

The chain is built from TRBV7-9 and TRBJ1-6; weak D call: TRBD1 (5 bases). CDR3 length equals 16 residues. Germline V CDR1 and CDR2: SEHNR, FQNEAQ (reference sequence). With 1 base removed from V and 9 bases from J, the gap between germline ends came to 16 bases. The CDR3 nucleotides are TGTGCCAGCAGCTTAGTCAGGGTGTCTTTTAGTTCACCCCTCCACTTT. It encodes CASSLVRVSFSSPLHF.

CDR3 amino acids: CASSYSTGGWGYGYTF. DNA for the CDR3: TGTGCCAGCAGTTACTCCACGGGGGGTTGGGGCTATGGCTACACCTTC. This chain links TRBV6-5 with TRBJ1-2, with a possible D match to TRBD1 (5 bases). The V end lost 0 bases, the J end lost 4 bases, and 15 bases lay between the germline ends. The length of the CDR3 is 16 residues. Germline loops: CDR1 MNHEY, CDR2 SVGAGI.

The chain links TRBV2 to TRBJ2-7, with 7 bases matching TRBD1. The CDR3 loop spans 13 amino acids. Germline V gives CDR1 SNHLY, CDR2 FYNNEI. The V segment lost 6 bases and the J segment 0 bases; nucleotides outside the gene matches: 2. The DNA for the CDR3 is TGTGCCAGCAGACAGGGGCCCTCCTACGAGCAGTACTTC. This codes for CASRQGPSYEQYF.

The chain joins TRBV19 to TRBJ1-5, with D hard to call. The germline V gene encodes CDR1 LNHDA and CDR2 SQIVND (reference sequence). This CDR3 comprises 18 residues. V dropped 5 bases and J dropped 2 bases, with 22 bases sitting between them. The CDR3 nucleotides read TGTGCCAGTAGTCACCCGGGAGAGGACTATACGCGCAATCAGCCCCAGCATTTT. Translation: CASSHPGEDYTRNQPQHF.

The chain uses TRBV5-5 and TRBJ1-1; TRBD1 matches 8 bases. With V trimmed by 3 bases and J by 4 bases, 5 bases remained unmatched. The CDR3 runs to 14 residues. In germline, CDR1 is SGHKS, CDR2 YYEKEE (reference sequence). The CDR3, as DNA: TGTGCCAGCAGCTCCGACAGGGGTTTCACTGAAGCTTTCTTT. Translation: CASSSDRGFTEAFF.

The chain uses TRBV4-1 and TRBJ1-5; possible D gene TRBD1, 6 bases. Trimming cost V 3 bases and J 7 bases, with 25 bases left between them. The CDR3 totals 18 residues. Germline V CDR1 and CDR2: MGHRA, YSYEKL. In DNA form, the CDR3 reads TGCGCCAGCAGCCAGTGGCCGCCGGACATACTGAGGGGGCAGCCCCAGCATTTT. It yields the protein CASSQWPPDILRGQPQHF.

The chain combines TRBV6-5 with TRBJ1-2, with TRBD1 as a possible D gene (5 bases). Germline CDR1 MNHEY, CDR2 SVGAGI. This CDR3 has 12 residues. Trimming left V 9 bases short and J 4 bases short, with 12 bases between. The CDR3 loop is CASREGSYGYTF. CDR3 in DNA: TGTGCCAGTCGGGAGGGGAGCTATGGCTACACCTTC.

The chain carries TRBV9 and TRBJ2-7; unclear D gene. The germline V gene encodes CDR1 SGDLS and CDR2 YYNGEE. The CDR3 spans 14 residues. With 0 bases removed from V and 1 base from J, the gap between germline ends came to 8 bases. The CDR3 loop is CASSVGVGSYEQYF. CDR3 coding DNA: TGTGCCAGCAGCGTAGGGGTCGGGTCCTACGAGCAGTACTTC.

The rearrangement joins TRBV3-1 (or the pseudogene TRBV3-2) to TRBJ2-2, with D tentatively TRBD2 (6 bases). This CDR3 spans 17 amino acids. Germline assignment: CDR1 LGHDT and CDR2 YNNKEL (reference sequence). Trimming left V 3 bases short and J 6 bases short, with 20 bases between. The chain's CDR3 is CASSQDFSREAAGELFF. For the CDR3, the DNA is TGTGCCAGCAGCCAGGATTTTTCGCGGGAAGCAGCCGGGGAGCTGTTTTTT.

The CDR3 DNA follows: TGTGCCAGCAGAACGACAGGGTCTAATGAAAAACTGTTTTTT. This translates into CASRTTGSNEKLFF. V is TRBV28 and J is TRBJ1-4, with TRBD1 matching over 7 bases. This CDR3 is 14 amino acids long. V shed 6 bases and J 3 bases; nucleotides not matched to a gene: 4. CDR1 and CDR2 (germline): MDHEN, SYDVKM.

The V and J genes are TRBV15 and TRBJ2-5, with 8 bases that match TRBD2. The J segment lost 1 base and the V segment lost 5 bases, leaving 6 bases of the junction unmatched. The CDR3 extends over 15 amino acids. Germline CDR1 LNHNV, CDR2 YYDKDF (reference sequence). The CDR3 region is CATSRTGTSQETQYF. For the CDR3, the DNA is TGTGCCACCAGCCGTACAGGGACTAGCCAAGAGACCCAGTACTTC.

The V gene is TRBV28, the J gene TRBJ2-7; 8 bases match TRBD1. Germline CDR1 is MDHEN and CDR2 is SYDVKM. V gave up 5 bases and J gave up 2 bases; unmatched junction bases: 5. The CDR3 runs to 14 residues. For the CDR3, the DNA is TGTGCCAGCAGTCTAGCCAGGGGGCCCTACGAGCAGTACTTC. Amino acids: CASSLARGPYEQYF.

The rearrangement joins TRBV5-1 to TRBJ1-4; TRBD1 agrees at 9 bases. Trimming took 3 bases from V and 8 from J; bases not matched to a gene: 5. This CDR3 is 14 amino acids long. Per germline, CDR1 SGHRS and CDR2 YFSETQ. CDR3 DNA: TGCGCCAGCAGCTCCGGGACAGGGAACGAAAAACTGTTTTTT. It encodes CASSSGTGNEKLFF.

This clone was seen more than once but under ten times. The chain uses TRBV2 and TRBJ2-4, with 8 bases aligning to TRBD2. Germline CDR1 is SNHLY and CDR2 is FYNNEI. The J segment lost 0 bases and the V segment lost 9 bases, leaving 10 bases of the junction unmatched. The CDR3 totals 16 residues. The CDR3 nucleotides are TGTGCCAGGAGACCACTAGCGGTAGTAGCCAAAAACATTCAGTACTTC. As protein: CARRPLAVVAKNIQYF.

The gene calls are TRBV5-8 and TRBJ1-1; no clear D. The CDR3 loop spans 14 amino acids. Germline CDR1 reads SGHTS; CDR2 reads YDEGEE. The V end was cut by 2 bases, the J end by 0 bases, with 8 bases between. CDR3 nucleotides: TGTGCCAGCAGCTTTCCCGGGGTGAACACTGAAGCTTTCTTT. Translated, it gives CASSFPGVNTEAFF.

The chain links TRBV9 to TRBJ1-1, with D perhaps matching TRBD1 (5 bases). V was shortened by 3 bases and J by 3 bases, with 12 bases between the two germline ends. The germline CDR1 and CDR2 sequences are SGDLS and YYNGEE. The CDR3 runs 14 residues. The CDR3 protein is CASSGRGVHTEAFF. In nucleotides, the CDR3 is TGTGCCAGCAGCGGTCGGGGGGTTCACACTGAAGCTTTCTTT.